This T cell receptor (beta chain) was captured in a study of control samples from healthy donors and cancer patients. The CDR3 covers 16 residues. Germline V lookup: CDR1 MNHEY, CDR2 SMNVEV (reference sequence). Trimming took off 7 bases at V and 5 bases at J, with 21 bases between the two ends. The table came from immunoSEQ multiplex PCR; TCRdb's copy has only in-frame clones and leaves some out. The sample lists 150,000 or so clones; 90% to 95% were seen once. Sequenced sample: blood. The TCR sequence derives from a woman aged 25-40 years in good health. V gene TRBV27 combines with J gene TRBJ2-1, with D possibly TRBD2 on 5 matching bases. The chain's CDR3 is CASTSFITGLNNEQFF. In DNA, the CDR3 is TGTGCCAGCACCTCATTTATTACCGGACTCAACAATGAGCAGTTCTTC.